This T cell receptor (beta chain) was obtained from a study of blood T cell repertoires in COVID-19. Study-wide background: Samples taken during acute and convalescent COVID-19 were collected in the United States, Italy and Spain.

The repertoire was sequenced with immunoSEQ multiplex PCR; TCRdb's copy has only in-frame clones and lacks some. Of over 250,000 clones detected, roughly 85% appear once; the ten largest clones hold roughly 9.6%. Trimming left V 7 bases short and J 2 bases short, with 9 bases between. Germline V gives CDR1 MNHEY, CDR2 SMNVEV (reference sequence). This CDR3 contains 13 residues. The sequenced sample consisted of peripheral blood. The chain uses TRBV27 and TRBJ2-1; D is possibly TRBD1 (5 bases). The TCR sequence derives from a woman in her 70s with acute or convalescent COVID-19. Here the CDR3 reads CASTQGTYNEQFF. The CDR3, as DNA: TGTGCCAGCACCCAGGGAACCTACAATGAGCAGTTCTTC.